This entry lists 20 T cell receptor beta chains sequenced from one sample in a study of cytomegalovirus exposure and HLA in healthy donors. Assay: immunoSEQ multiplex PCR; the TCRdb copy retains only in-frame clones and omits some. The sample has some 130,000 clones; approximately 89% are singletons. The sample consisted of PBMCs. Receptors were obtained from a woman aged 18-29 years in good health and CMV-seronegative.

This chain links TRBV11-3 with TRBJ2-1; D not certain. V was trimmed by 5 bases and J by 9 bases, leaving 11 bases between them. The germline CDR1 and CDR2 sequences are SGHNT and YENEEA. The CDR3 is 12 residues long. The CDR3 DNA sequence: TGTGCCAGCAGCCCACCCTCAGGTGAGCAGTTCTTC. Its protein product is CASSPPSGEQFF.

The genes are TRBV5-1 and TRBJ2-5; 9 bases agree with TRBD2. Germline V lookup: CDR1 SGHRS, CDR2 YFSETQ. Trimming took 6 bases from V and 2 from J; bases not matched to a gene: 14. The CDR3 consists of 17 residues. The CDR3 region is CASKGISSGAAQETQYF. DNA of the CDR3: TGCGCCAGCAAGGGAATATCTAGCGGGGCCGCGCAAGAGACCCAGTACTTC.

This sequence joins TRBV7-9 and TRBJ1-2; 9 nucleotides align to TRBD1. The CDR3 has 18 amino acids. Germline trimming cut 1 base from V and 6 bases from J; bases unmatched to any gene: 15. Germline V gene sequence: CDR1 SEHNR, CDR2 FQNEAQ (reference sequence). The CDR3 loop is CASSLVFLPDRGYDGYTF. The CDR3 bases are TGTGCCAGCAGCTTAGTCTTTCTTCCGGACAGGGGATACGATGGCTACACCTTC. Full variable domain (missing parts from reference TRBV7-9 and TRBJ1-2): DTGVSQNPRHKITKRGQNVTFRCDPISEHNRLYWYRQTLGQGPEFLTYFQNEAQLEKSRLLSDRFSAERPKGSFSTLEIQRTEQGDSAMYLCASSLVFLPDRGYDGYTFGSGTRLTVV.

V gene TRBV5-5 combines with J gene TRBJ1-5, with 11 bases aligning to TRBD1. The CDR3 is 15 residues long. CDR1 is SGHKS and CDR2 is YYEKEE in the germline V gene (reference sequence). V lost 4 bases, J lost 2 bases, and 2 bases stayed unmatched. CDR3 in amino acids: CASSVGQGGNQPQHF. The CDR3 bases are TGTGCCAGCAGCGTGGGACAGGGGGGCAATCAGCCCCAGCATTTT.

The chain carries TRBV7-6 and TRBJ2-7; 8 nucleotides match TRBD1. V gave up 5 bases and J gave up 5 bases; unmatched junction bases: 11. This CDR3 spans 15 amino acids. Germline CDR1 and CDR2: SGHVS and FNYEAQ. In DNA form, the CDR3 reads TGTGCCAGCAGCCGCGGACAGGGAGTGGTCCACGAGCAGTACTTC. Its protein product is CASSRGQGVVHEQYF.

This clone was observed a handful of times. This chain uses TRBV2 with TRBJ1-2, with D possibly being TRBD1 (5 bases). The CDR3 is 14 amino acids. V lost 10 bases and J lost 3, with 18 bases in between. Germline CDR1 and CDR2: SNHLY and FYNNEI. The CDR3, as DNA: TGTGCCATAGTGGGACCTGGCGGGGACTATGGCTACACCTTC. It encodes CAIVGPGGDYGYTF.

This clone was seen only once. V is TRBV6-1 and J is TRBJ2-5; 14 nucleotides match TRBD2. Germline V gene lookup returns CDR1 MNHNS and CDR2 SASEGT. The CDR3 sequence is 16 residues long. V was clipped by 3 bases and J by 2 bases; unmatched bases: 2. The CDR3 nucleotides read TGTGCCAGCAGTGAGACTAGCGGGGGGGGTCAAGAGACCCAGTACTTC. This encodes CASSETSGGGQETQYF.

The chain links TRBV6-1 to TRBJ2-3, with 10 positions matching TRBD1. Per germline, CDR1 MNHNS and CDR2 SASEGT. The length of the CDR3 is 15 residues. The V segment lost 2 bases and the J segment 8 bases; nucleotides outside the gene matches: 7. The CDR3 spells CASSESWDRGSTQYF. CDR3 in DNA: TGTGCCAGCAGTGAATCTTGGGACAGGGGCAGTACGCAGTATTTT.

This chain links TRBV7-9 with TRBJ2-7; no reliable D call. Trimming shortened V by 1 base and J by 6 bases, and 7 bases separated the two germline ends. This CDR3 comprises 12 residues. Germline assignment: CDR1 SEHNR and CDR2 FQNEAQ (reference sequence). The CDR3 coding sequence is TGTGCCAGCAGCTTAGGGGCCTCCGAGCAGTACTTC. It translates to CASSLGASEQYF.

This clone was recorded once. The CDR3 loop reads CASSEWVLAGAGGTDTQYF. The CDR3 DNA sequence: TGTGCCAGCAGTGAATGGGTGCTAGCGGGGGCGGGGGGCACAGATACGCAGTATTTT. The rearrangement uses TRBV6-1 and TRBJ2-3; 10 positions match TRBD2. V was clipped by 2 bases and J by 1 base; unmatched bases: 12. Germline V CDR1 and CDR2: MNHNS, SASEGT. There are 19 residues in the CDR3.

The CDR3 spells CASSYRGGNQPQHF. The DNA of the CDR3 is TGTGCCAGCAGTTATAGAGGCGGGAATCAGCCCCAGCATTTT. The V and J genes are TRBV27 and TRBJ1-5; D is unclear. V was cut by 4 bases and J by 4 bases, with 11 bases left in between. CDR3 length: 14 amino acids. Germline loops: CDR1 MNHEY, CDR2 SMNVEV (reference sequence).

This clone was seen a single time. The genes are TRBV6-6 and TRBJ1-1; maybe TRBD1 (5 bases). CDR3 length equals 14 residues. Trimming stripped 2 bases from V and 0 bases from J, with 7 bases between. Germline V gene lookup returns CDR1 MNHNY and CDR2 SVGAGI (reference sequence). CDR3 nucleotides: TGTGCCAGCAGTTACGGGGCGATGAACACTGAAGCTTTCTTT. It translates to CASSYGAMNTEAFF.

The rearrangement links TRBV10-3 to TRBJ2-7; the D is unclear. The V end lost 0 bases, the J end lost 0 bases, and 6 bases lay between the germline ends. Germline CDR1 ENHRY, CDR2 SYGVKD. CDR3 length equals 14 residues. CDR3 DNA: TGTGCCATCAGTGAGTCTGGCAGCTCCTACGAGCAGTACTTC. Protein sequence: CAISESGSSYEQYF.

The CDR3 bases are TGCGCCAGCAGCCCCCAGACTAGCGGGGGGGGAAATGAGCAGTTCTTC. Protein sequence: CASSPQTSGGGNEQFF. V usage is TRBV5-1 and J usage is TRBJ2-1; TRBD2 aligns across 14 bases. After removal of 4 bases from V and 7 bases from J, the junction contained 7 bases not matched to a gene. The CDR3 covers 16 residues. Germline CDR1 and CDR2: SGHRS and YFSETQ.

The chain couples TRBV6-6 to TRBJ1-4; D unclear. The V end was cut by 0 bases, the J end by 8 bases, with 13 bases between. CDR1 is MNHNY and CDR2 is SVGAGI in the germline V gene (reference sequence). The CDR3 runs to 15 residues. Written as DNA, the CDR3 is TGTGCCAGCAGTTACTCGGGAGCCGATCGGGAAAAACTGTTTTTT. It codes for CASSYSGADREKLFF.

The chain recombines TRBV13 with TRBJ1-1, with unresolved D. This CDR3 has 10 residues. CDR1 PRHDT and CDR2 FYEKMQ come from the germline V gene (reference sequence). Trimming cost V 2 bases and J 11 bases, with 6 bases left between them. CDR3 in DNA: TGTGCCAGCAGCTTATCGGGGGCTTTCTTT. The encoded protein is CASSLSGAFF.

V usage is TRBV11-3 and J usage is TRBJ1-1; TRBD1 matches at 8 bases. The CDR3 totals 14 residues. V lost 6 bases and J lost 4; bases outside the gene matches: 7. Germline CDR1 reads SGHNT; CDR2 reads YENEEA. In nucleotides, the CDR3 is TGTGCCAGCAGTCCCAGGGGGCTTGGCACTGAAGCTTTCTTT. This codes for CASSPRGLGTEAFF.

This chain links TRBV4-1 with TRBJ1-4, with a tentative D call TRBD1 (5 bases). CDR1 is MGHRA, CDR2 YSYEKL, per germline. The CDR3 length is 15 residues. Trimming took 3 bases from V and 7 from J, leaving 15 bases between them. CDR3 protein: CASSQQGGTSEKLFF. The CDR3 nucleotides are TGCGCCAGCAGCCAGCAGGGAGGGACGTCTGAAAAACTGTTTTTT.

The chain carries TRBV6-5 and TRBJ2-1, with a tentative D call TRBD2 (5 bases). V was trimmed by 0 bases and J by 10 bases, leaving 13 bases between them. Germline V lookup: CDR1 MNHEY, CDR2 SVGAGI. CDR3 length: 14 amino acids. The CDR3 is CASSYSTGIREQFF. CDR3 bases: TGTGCCAGCAGTTACTCTACCGGGATACGAGAGCAGTTCTTC.

The J gene is TRBJ2-1, the V gene TRBV5-1; D gene ambiguous. Trimming pared 2 bases from V and 6 bases from J, leaving 12 bases between. The CDR3 is made up of 14 amino acids. Per germline, CDR1 SGHRS and CDR2 YFSETQ. As DNA, the CDR3 is TGCGCCAGCAGCTTCTCTTTCCGTCCCAATGAGCAGTTCTTC. This sequence encodes CASSFSFRPNEQFF.